The 6 T cell receptor beta chains presented below share a single source sample, sequenced in a study of HIV-infected patients and healthy controls. All unsorted peripheral T cells were captured because whole blood was used without fractionation. cDNA was made from approximately 0.55 ug RNA using alpha and beta constant primers. Using multiplexing indices, alpha and beta chain libraries were generated apart by chain-specific third strand synthesis. TCRdb passed the 5' RACE reads through MiXCR, listing each CDR3 protein once. This sample yields approximately 7,600 distinct CDR3 sequences, of which about 9% are seen a single time; 20% to 25% belongs to the top ten. This specimen was blood, taken before antiretroviral therapy. The receptors come from an adult with HIV infection.

This clonotype was seen repeatedly, ten times or more. The chain couples TRBV7-9 to TRBJ2-7; TRBD1 might be the D (6 bases). Germline CDR1 is SEHNR and CDR2 is FQNEAQ (reference sequence). V lost 6 bases, J lost 5 bases, and 11 bases lay in between. This CDR3 spans 12 amino acids. The CDR3 region is CASRPQGNEQYF. In nucleotides, the CDR3 is TGTGCCAGCAGACCACAGGGAAACGAGCAGTACTTC. Complete variable domain (other parts from reference TRBV7-9 and TRBJ2-7): DTGVSQNPRHKITKRGQNVTFRCDPISEHNRLYWYRQTLGQGPEFLTYFQNEAQLEKSRLLSDRFSAERPKGSFSTLEIQRTEQGDSAMYLCASRPQGNEQYFGPGTRLTVT.

There are many counts of this clonotype. This CDR3 reads CASSLVAGGEQYF. CDR3 bases: TGTGCCAGCAGCTTAGTAGCGGGAGGCGAGCAGTACTTC. V gene TRBV7-2 combines with J gene TRBJ2-7; 10 bases align to TRBD2. The CDR3 length is 13 residues. CDR1 is SGHTA and CDR2 is FQGNSA in the germline V gene. V trimming: 1 base; J trimming: 6 bases; junction bases outside the gene matches: 0.

This clonotype was observed a handful of times. CDR3 DNA: TGCAGCGCCGGACTAGGGAACGAGCAGTACTTC. As protein: CSAGLGNEQYF. The rearrangement joins TRBV29-1 to TRBJ2-7; 7 nucleotides match TRBD2. The CDR3 is made up of 11 amino acids. CDR1 and CDR2 (germline): SQVTM, ANQGSEA. V was clipped by 7 bases and J by 5 bases; unmatched bases: 5.

This clonotype was picked up many times. This sequence joins TRBV12-3 or TRBV12-4 and TRBJ2-7, with 12 bases that match TRBD2. The CDR3 is made up of 15 amino acids. V was pared by 7 bases and J by 2 bases, with 6 bases of the junction left unmatched. CDR3 coding DNA: TGTGCCAGCACCAGGACTAGCGGGATTCCCTACGAGCAGTACTTC. This sequence encodes CASTRTSGIPYEQYF.

The chain is built from TRBV12-3 or TRBV12-4 and TRBJ2-7; tentative D call: TRBD2 (5 bases). V was shortened by 7 bases and J by 0 bases, with 16 bases between the two germline ends. The CDR3 length is 15 residues. CDR3 nucleotide sequence: TGTGCCAGCACCACGGGGTGGCCCCTCTCCTACGAGCAGTACTTC. This gives the protein CASTTGWPLSYEQYF.

This clonotype showed up many times. The chain couples TRBV7-6 to TRBJ2-7, with D possibly matching TRBD2 (5 bases). V lost 5 bases and J lost 4, with 21 bases in between. The germline V gene encodes CDR1 SGHVS and CDR2 FNYEAQ. CDR3 size: 16 residues. Here the CDR3 reads CASSPTRGLAGYEQYF. The CDR3 DNA follows: TGTGCCAGCAGCCCGACCCGCGGGCTAGCAGGATACGAGCAGTACTTC.